The 28 T cell receptor beta chains below all came from one sample that was sequenced in a study of blood T cell repertoires in COVID-19. Here immunoSEQ multiplex PCR was the method, and the copy in TCRdb shows in-frame clones only, minus some. Of approximately 220,000 clones listed, about 85% were seen once; the top ten hold around a sixth. What was sequenced was PBMCs or T cells enriched from blood (not recorded which). Source of these receptors: a man aged 35-49 years who had recovered from COVID-19.

This rearrangement joins TRBV7-2 to TRBJ2-7, with TRBD2 identical over 12 bases. Germline V gene lookup returns CDR1 SGHTA and CDR2 FQGNSA. The CDR3 sequence is 16 residues long. Germline trimming cut 3 bases from V and 2 bases from J; bases unmatched to any gene: 5. CDR3 sequence: CASSLTSGSYTYEQYF. CDR3 nucleotides: TGTGCCAGCAGCTTGACTAGCGGGAGTTACACCTACGAGCAGTACTTC.

V is TRBV19 and J is TRBJ2-7, with D possibly being TRBD1 (6 bases). CDR1 and CDR2 from the germline V gene are LNHDA and SQIVND (reference sequence). CDR3 size: 14 residues. The V and J ends lost 6 bases and 0 bases respectively, with 12 bases between them. CDR3 coding DNA: TGTGCCAGTAGCCGGGACACAAGCTCCTACGAGCAGTACTTC. It specifies CASSRDTSSYEQYF.

This chain connects TRBV5-6 to TRBJ1-1; 9 bases agree with TRBD1. Germline V CDR1 and CDR2: SGHDT, YYEEEE. There are 17 residues in the CDR3. J gave up 7 bases and V 4 bases, and 17 bases lay outside the gene matches. The CDR3: CASSHTSDKTGGIEAFF. The CDR3 region has the DNA TGTGCCAGCAGCCACACATCGGATAAGACAGGGGGAATTGAAGCTTTCTTT. Full variable domain (missing parts from reference TRBV5-6 and TRBJ1-1): DAGVTQSPTHLIKTRGQQVTLRCSPKSGHDTVSWYQQALGQGPQFIFQYYEEEERQRGNFPDRFSGHQFPNYSSELNVNALLLGDSALYLCASSHTSDKTGGIEAFFGQGTRLTVV.

V usage is TRBV6-5 and J usage is TRBJ1-3, with 7 positions matching TRBD1. J was trimmed by 3 bases and V by 0 bases; bases with no gene match: 2. Germline V gives CDR1 MNHEY, CDR2 SVGAGI. The CDR3 covers 15 residues. CDR3 residues: CASSYSQGVGNTIYF. CDR3 nucleotides: TGTGCCAGCAGTTACTCCCAGGGGGTTGGAAACACCATATATTTT.

This sequence joins TRBV28 and TRBJ1-4, with D possibly TRBD1 on 5 matching bases. The CDR3 is 15 residues long. V lost 5 bases, J lost 8 bases, and 18 bases lay in between. Per the germline V gene, CDR1 is MDHEN and CDR2 is SYDVKM. The CDR3 sequence: CASSPRQLGGEKLFF. CDR3 sequence (DNA): TGTGCCAGCAGTCCACGACAGCTGGGGGGGGAAAAACTGTTTTTT.

The chain has TRBV27 and TRBJ2-4, with D possibly being TRBD2 (5 bases). Trimming took 1 base from V and 1 from J, leaving 8 bases between them. There are 15 residues in the CDR3. Germline assignment: CDR1 MNHEY and CDR2 SMNVEV (reference sequence). This CDR3 reads CASSLYPGAKNIQYF. The CDR3 nucleotides are TGTGCCAGCAGTTTATATCCGGGGGCCAAAAACATTCAGTACTTC.

The chain has TRBV7-9 and TRBJ2-5; no reliable D call. V gave up 1 base and J gave up 4 bases, with 7 bases separating them. CDR1 SEHNR and CDR2 FQNEAQ come from the germline V gene (reference sequence). This CDR3 contains 13 residues. The CDR3 DNA reads TGTGCCAGCAGCTTAGGTCTAGGAGAGACCCAGTACTTC. It yields the protein CASSLGLGETQYF.

This chain uses TRBV7-8 with TRBJ1-1; no clear D. The CDR3 sequence is 14 residues long. Trimming shortened V by 6 bases and J by 5 bases, and 16 bases separated the two germline ends. Germline loops: CDR1 SGHVS, CDR2 FQNEAQ. The CDR3 here is CASSRRDTGTEAFF. The DNA of the CDR3 is TGTGCCAGCAGTCGACGCGATACGGGGACTGAAGCTTTCTTT.

This clone came up once. The chain recombines TRBV7-6 with TRBJ2-7, with 11 bases matching TRBD2. Trimming removed 5 bases from V and 5 bases from J; junction bases left unmatched: 11. There are 16 residues in the CDR3. Germline CDR1 SGHVS, CDR2 FNYEAQ. As DNA, the CDR3 is TGTGCCAGCAGCCCTGGGGTAGCGGGAGGGACAAACGAGCAGTACTTC. Protein: CASSPGVAGGTNEQYF.

The table lists this clone with a few counts. V usage is TRBV3-1 (or the pseudogene TRBV3-2) and J usage is TRBJ1-6; D is perhaps TRBD1 (5 bases). The ends were cut back, 0 bases at V and 8 bases at J, with 11 bases in the middle. CDR3 length: 15 residues. The germline V gene encodes CDR1 LGHDT and CDR2 YNNKEL (reference sequence). In DNA form, the CDR3 reads TGTGCCAGCAGCCAAGATCCAGGGCTTGATTCACCCCTCCACTTT. Protein: CASSQDPGLDSPLHF.

The chain carries TRBV18 and TRBJ2-5, with 12 positions matching TRBD2. Germline assignment: CDR1 KGHSH and CDR2 LQKENI. Losses at the gene ends were 4 bases for V and 4 bases for J; bases not matched to a gene: 10. The CDR3 loop spans 17 amino acids. The CDR3 DNA follows: TGTGCCAGCTCACTCCTCGGGACTAGCGGGTCTGGAGAGACCCAGTACTTC. Protein sequence: CASSLLGTSGSGETQYF.

This clone was recorded once. V usage is TRBV5-5 and J usage is TRBJ1-5, with 7 bases that match TRBD1. From germline, CDR1 is SGHKS and CDR2 YYEKEE (reference sequence). The CDR3 is 15 residues long. V was clipped by 0 bases and J by 7 bases; unmatched bases: 7. The CDR3 is CASSLAAGGKQPQHF. In DNA, the CDR3 is TGTGCCAGCAGCTTGGCGGCAGGGGGTAAGCAGCCCCAGCATTTT.

The V and J genes are TRBV6-2 or TRBV6-3 and TRBJ1-4; D ambiguous. The CDR3 sequence is 15 residues long. The germline V and J ends were trimmed by 2 bases and 0 bases, with 7 bases remaining between them. Per germline, CDR1 MNHEY and CDR2 SVGEGT. DNA for the CDR3: TGTGCCAGCAGTTACGAGGTTTCAACTAATGAAAAACTGTTTTTT. This encodes CASSYEVSTNEKLFF.

The J gene is TRBJ1-6, the V gene TRBV7-8; 9 nucleotides align to TRBD1. CDR1 SGHVS and CDR2 FQNEAQ come from the germline V gene. The CDR3 runs 16 residues. J was trimmed by 10 bases and V by 4 bases; bases with no gene match: 11. The CDR3 loop reads CASSSYGQGTGSPLHF. The CDR3 nucleotides read TGTGCCAGCAGCTCATACGGACAGGGGACGGGATCACCCCTCCACTTT.

The chain combines TRBV13 with TRBJ1-1, with 8 bases identical to TRBD1. The CDR3 is made up of 13 amino acids. Looked up from germline, CDR1 is PRHDT and CDR2 is FYEKMQ (reference sequence). V gave up 5 bases and J gave up 4 bases; unmatched junction bases: 3. CDR3 sequence: CASSHTGGTEAFF. The CDR3 coding sequence is TGTGCCAGCAGCCATACAGGGGGCACTGAAGCTTTCTTT. Using reference TRBV13 and TRBJ1-1 for the parts outside the CDR3, the full variable domain is AAGVIQSPRHLIKEKRETATLKCYPIPRHDTVYWYQQGPGQDPQFLISFYEKMQSDKGSIPDRFSAQQFSDYHSELNMSSLELGDSALYFCASSHTGGTEAFFGQGTRLTVV.

This chain joins TRBV11-3 and TRBJ1-6, with D possibly matching TRBD1 (5 bases). Germline loops: CDR1 SGHNT, CDR2 YENEEA. The CDR3 spans 14 residues. Trimming took 5 bases from V and 6 from J, leaving 11 bases between them. The CDR3 bases are TGTGCCAGCAGCGGACGGAGGGGTAATTCACCCCTCCACTTT. The encoded protein is CASSGRRGNSPLHF.

This clone has only a few counts. V usage is TRBV7-2 and J usage is TRBJ2-1; 12 bases are shared with TRBD2. Germline V gene sequence: CDR1 SGHTA, CDR2 FQGNSA. J lost 2 bases, V lost 5 bases, and 4 bases had no gene match. This CDR3 comprises 16 residues. The CDR3 DNA reads TGTGCCAGCAGCAACCTAGCGGGAGGGCCCTACAATGAGCAGTTCTTC. It is translated as CASSNLAGGPYNEQFF.

The gene calls are TRBV7-3 and TRBJ2-1; 9 nucleotides agree with TRBD2. Germline V gives CDR1 SGHTA, CDR2 FQGTGA. Trimming at V came to 1 base and at J to 6 bases, leaving 7 bases not matched to a gene. The CDR3 covers 16 residues. The CDR3 spells CASSLNRAGGGNEQFF. CDR3 nucleotide sequence: TGTGCCAGCAGCTTAAACAGGGCGGGAGGGGGCAATGAGCAGTTCTTC.

The genes are TRBV2 and TRBJ2-1; no definite D call. The germline gives CDR1 SNHLY, CDR2 FYNNEI. V was clipped by 11 bases and J by 8 bases, with 13 bases between them. The CDR3 runs 11 residues. CDR3 sequence: CAGQLGDEQFF. The CDR3, as DNA: TGTGCCGGCCAGCTAGGAGATGAGCAGTTCTTC.

The V call is TRBV2, the J call TRBJ1-1, with D unresolved. Looked up from germline, CDR1 is SNHLY and CDR2 is FYNNEI. Deletions cut 11 bases from V and 1 base from J, with 8 bases between. The CDR3 extends over 11 amino acids. This CDR3 is CAEQWNTEAFF. DNA of the CDR3: TGTGCCGAACAGTGGAACACTGAAGCTTTCTTT.

The CDR3 loop is CASSTDGQMNTEAFF. For the CDR3, the DNA is TGCGCCAGCAGCACCGACGGACAAATGAACACTGAAGCTTTCTTT. This rearrangement joins TRBV5-1 to TRBJ1-1, with D maybe TRBD1 (5 bases). The germline V gene encodes CDR1 SGHRS and CDR2 YFSETQ. Between the trimmed V and J ends, which lost 4 bases and 0 bases, there was a span of 13 bases. CDR3 size: 15 residues.

This clone has just a few counts. The V and J genes are TRBV5-1 and TRBJ1-6; possible D gene TRBD1, 5 bases. CDR1 is SGHRS and CDR2 is YFSETQ in the germline V gene. The CDR3 has 14 amino acids. V was cut by 4 bases and J by 9 bases, with 14 bases left in between. CDR3 sequence reads: CASSSQGLGSPLHF. The CDR3 region has the DNA TGCGCCAGCAGCAGCCAGGGTCTCGGTTCACCCCTCCACTTT.

The V call is TRBV6-1, the J call TRBJ2-7; 14 nucleotides line up with TRBD2. CDR3 length: 19 amino acids. CDR1 MNHNS and CDR2 SASEGT come from the germline V gene. Trimming at V came to 2 bases and at J to 3 bases, leaving 12 bases not matched to a gene. CDR3 loop: CASSESLEGLAGVNYEQYF. DNA for the CDR3: TGTGCCAGCAGTGAAAGTCTAGAGGGACTAGCGGGAGTGAACTACGAGCAGTACTTC.

Here the CDR3 reads CASLGLAGRVEQFF. CDR3 sequence (DNA): TGTGCCAGCCTAGGACTAGCGGGAAGGGTGGAGCAGTTCTTC. The chain couples TRBV11-2 to TRBJ2-1; 12 nucleotides match TRBD2. The CDR3 covers 14 residues. With 8 bases clipped from V and 10 bases from J, the junction kept 9 bases outside the gene matches. In germline, CDR1 is SGHAT, CDR2 FQNNGV.

V usage is TRBV19 and J usage is TRBJ2-3; 7 nucleotides match TRBD2. V shed 1 base and J 1 base; nucleotides not matched to a gene: 8. This CDR3 spans 17 amino acids. Per the germline V gene, CDR1 is LNHDA and CDR2 is SQIVND (reference sequence). CDR3 nucleotides: TGTGCCAGTAGTATAGGAGTAACGGCGGGGGGCACAGATACGCAGTATTTT. It specifies CASSIGVTAGGTDTQYF.

This sequence joins TRBV5-1 and TRBJ2-1; 7 bases align to TRBD2. Germline loops: CDR1 SGHRS, CDR2 YFSETQ. V lost 0 bases and J lost 7; bases outside the gene matches: 10. This CDR3 has 16 residues. This CDR3 reads CASSLGAGLPENEQFF. In DNA, the CDR3 is TGCGCCAGCAGCTTGGGAGCGGGACTACCTGAGAATGAGCAGTTCTTC.

The V gene is TRBV12-3 or TRBV12-4, the J gene TRBJ2-1, with D perhaps matching TRBD2 (5 bases). This CDR3 contains 13 residues. Trimming shortened V by 0 bases and J by 10 bases, and 10 bases separated the two germline ends. The CDR3 DNA reads TGTGCCAGCAGTTTAGCGGGAGAAGAGGAGCAGTTCTTC. It yields the protein CASSLAGEEEQFF.

The chain recombines TRBV6-2 or TRBV6-3 with TRBJ1-2, with D possibly TRBD1 on 6 matching bases. Germline V gene data show CDR1 as MNHEY and CDR2 as SVGEGT. This CDR3 spans 14 amino acids. The germline V and J ends were trimmed by 6 bases and 8 bases, with 19 bases remaining between them. The CDR3 loop is CASSLILTGGGYTF. DNA for the CDR3: TGTGCCAGCAGCCTAATACTGACAGGCGGCGGCTACACCTTC.